These T cell receptor beta chains were read from a single sample in a study of blood T cell repertoires in COVID-19. Data came from immunoSEQ multiplex PCR; TCRdb stores just in-frame clones and leaves some out. There are about 140,000 clones in the sample; around 88% occur only once, and over 1.5% lies in the top ten. The sequencing sample was made of peripheral blood. All receptors come from a woman aged 55 to 70 with acute or convalescent COVID-19. Each CDR3 is given with its conserved first and last residue. A D gene is named only where the DNA matches it firmly. A clone size is listed for some rows: how often the clone was seen (once, few, many), or a class if it is expanded.

TRBJ1-2	TRBV11-2	.	TRBD1	CASSFLQGAFDYGYTF	TGTGCCAGCAGCTTCTTACAGGGGGCGTTCGACTATGGCTACACCTTC
TRBJ2-5	TRBV27	.	.	CASSFRSGETQYF	TGTGCCAGCAGTTTTAGGTCGGGTGAGACCCAGTACTTC
TRBJ2-5	TRBV7-2	once	.	CASSSVPVQETQYF	TGTGCCAGCAGCAGCGTCCCAGTCCAGGAGACCCAGTACTTC
TRBJ2-1	TRBV18	.	.	CASSPGNARANEQFF	TGTGCCAGCTCACCCGGGAACGCTCGAGCCAATGAGCAGTTCTTC
TRBJ1-1	TRBV11-3	.	.	CASSFLRNTEAFF	TGTGCCAGCAGCTTTCTTCGGAACACTGAAGCTTTCTTT
TRBJ1-3	TRBV28	.	.	CASSAQGSGNTIYF	TGTGCCAGCAGTGCACAGGGTAGTGGAAACACCATATATTTT
TRBJ2-7	TRBV24-1	.	TRBD1	CATSGDRGDHEQYF	TGTGCCACCAGTGGGGACAGGGGGGACCACGAGCAGTACTTC
TRBJ1-1	TRBV10-1	few	.	CASSESSAGDNTTEAFF	TGCGCCAGCAGTGAGTCTTCCGCAGGGGATAATACCACTGAAGCTTTCTTT
TRBJ2-5	TRBV19	once	.	CASNQGRQETQYF	TGTGCCAGTAATCAGGGCCGACAAGAGACCCAGTACTTC
TRBJ1-5	TRBV6-2/TRBV6-3	.	TRBD1	CASSYSRQGVNSNQPQHF	TGTGCCAGCAGTTACTCGAGGCAGGGGGTGAATAGCAATCAGCCCCAGCATTTT
TRBJ1-3	TRBV11-2	.	.	CASSRVGASGNTIYF	TGTGCCAGCAGCAGGGTAGGGGCCTCTGGAAACACCATATATTTT
TRBJ1-2	TRBV29-1	.	.	CSVEGPPGRGEVYGYTF	TGCAGCGTTGAGGGGCCGCCGGGCAGGGGAGAAGTCTATGGCTACACCTTC
TRBJ1-1	TRBV28	.	.	CASRSSQIMNTEAFF	TGTGCCAGCAGATCGTCACAGATCATGAACACTGAAGCTTTCTTT
TRBJ1-5	TRBV6-5	.	.	CASSYGDYSNQPQHF	TGTGCCAGCAGTTACGGGGACTATAGCAATCAGCCCCAGCATTTT
TRBJ1-5	TRBV19	once	TRBD1	CASSLHRTGYSNQPQHF	TGTGCCAGTAGTCTTCACCGGACAGGGTATAGCAATCAGCCCCAGCATTTT
TRBJ1-2	TRBV7-2	.	.	CASSFGDNYGYTF	TGTGCCAGCAGCTTCGGAGACAACTATGGCTACACCTTC
TRBJ2-1	TRBV28	.	TRBD2	CASSGPGAGGSYNEQFF	TGTGCCAGCAGTGGCCCGGGGGCGGGGGGCAGCTACAATGAGCAGTTCTTC
TRBJ2-3	TRBV28	.	TRBD1	CASSSSGQGGTDTQYF	TGTGCCAGCAGTTCATCGGGACAGGGGGGCACAGATACGCAGTATTTT
TRBJ1-2	TRBV6-5	.	.	CASSFQGFNYGYTF	TGTGCCAGCAGTTTCCAGGGTTTTAACTATGGCTACACCTTC
TRBJ1-1	TRBV5-6	.	TRBD1	CASSLGDRDTEAFF	TGTGCCAGCAGCTTGGGGGACAGGGACACTGAAGCTTTCTTT
TRBJ1-1	TRBV5-1	.	.	CASSIQGTENTEAFF	TGCGCCAGCAGCATTCAGGGGACGGAGAACACTGAAGCTTTCTTT
TRBJ2-1	TRBV6-5	.	TRBD2	CASRSSGNNEQFF	TGTGCCAGCAGGTCTAGCGGGAACAATGAGCAGTTCTTC
TRBJ2-1	TRBV11-3	once	.	CASSLVSGANEQFF	TGTGCCAGCAGCTTAGTTTCAGGGGCCAATGAGCAGTTCTTC
TRBJ1-1	TRBV5-1	.	.	CASSSGPNTEAFF	TGCGCCAGCAGCTCCGGTCCGAACACTGAAGCTTTCTTT
TRBJ1-1	TRBV11-2	few	.	CASSLGTANTEAFF	TGTGCCAGCAGCTTAGGGACAGCAAACACTGAAGCTTTCTTT
TRBJ1-3	TRBV9	.	.	CASSARERNTIYF	TGTGCCAGCAGCGCGAGGGAGAGAAACACCATATATTTT
TRBJ2-1	TRBV7-9	.	TRBD2	CASSSGGGTYNEQFF	TGTGCCAGCAGCTCTGGCGGGGGGACCTACAATGAGCAGTTCTTC
TRBJ1-1	TRBV28	.	TRBD1	CASSPGQYTEAFF	TGTGCCAGCAGTCCGGGACAGTACACTGAAGCTTTCTTT
TRBJ1-1	TRBV30	few	TRBD1	CAWSHFGTANTEAFF	TGTGCCTGGAGTCATTTCGGGACAGCGAACACTGAAGCTTTCTTT
TRBJ1-5	TRBV6-2/TRBV6-3	few	.	CASSYSGVSGNQPQHF	TGTGCCAGCAGTTACTCCGGGGTATCGGGCAATCAGCCCCAGCATTTT
TRBJ1-5	TRBV19	.	.	CASSIPLGGNQPQHF	TGTGCCAGTAGTATCCCGCTCGGGGGCAATCAGCCCCAGCATTTT
TRBJ1-1	TRBV6-1	once	.	CASSEALSNTEAFF	TGTGCCAGCAGTGAGGCACTATCGAACACTGAAGCTTTCTTT
TRBJ1-3	TRBV28	.	TRBD1	CASTGQGGSGNTIYF	TGTGCCAGCACGGGACAGGGGGGATCTGGAAACACCATATATTTT
TRBJ2-3	TRBV7-6	.	.	CASSRGTAALTDTQYF	TGTGCCAGCAGCCGGGGGACTGCCGCCCTCACAGATACGCAGTATTTT
TRBJ1-1	TRBV30	.	TRBD1	CAWMNRGRWTEAFF	TGTGCCTGGATGAACAGGGGGCGATGGACTGAAGCTTTCTTT
TRBJ1-2	TRBV28	.	.	CASSLSPGQNYGYTF	TGTGCCAGCAGTTTAAGCCCGGGACAAAACTATGGCTACACCTTC
TRBJ1-3	TRBV28	.	.	CASSLSQGTGDPPYIF	.
TRBJ2-3	TRBV2	few	.	CASRGGVSTDTQYF	TGTGCCAGCAGGGGCGGGGTTAGCACAGATACGCAGTATTTT
TRBJ2-7	TRBV7-9	.	.	CASSPPRQRSYEQYF	TGTGCCAGCAGCCCACCCAGACAGAGATCCTACGAGCAGTACTTC
TRBJ2-7	TRBV7-9	few	.	CASSPKGPYEQYF	TGTGCCAGCAGCCCGAAGGGGCCCTACGAGCAGTACTTC
TRBJ1-3	TRBV2	.	.	CASRVRGSGNTIYF	TGTGCCAGCAGGGTAAGGGGCTCTGGAAACACCATATATTTT
TRBJ2-7	TRBV7-9	.	TRBD2	CASSFGLAGRAVSYEQYF	TGTGCCAGCAGCTTCGGACTAGCGGGGCGCGCCGTCTCCTACGAGCAGTACTTC
TRBJ1-3	TRBV4-3	.	.	CASSQGEGASGNTIYF	TGCGCCAGCAGTCAAGGGGAAGGGGCCTCTGGAAACACCATATATTTT
TRBJ2-2	TRBV7-2	.	TRBD2	CASSSRTSGDRELFF	TGTGCCAGCAGCTCGCGGACTAGCGGGGACCGGGAGCTGTTTTTT
TRBJ1-6	TRBV7-3	.	TRBD1	CASSLTRKGARNSPLHF	TGTGCCAGCAGCTTAACGCGGAAGGGGGCAAGGAATTCACCCCTCCACTTT
TRBJ2-1	TRBV21-1	.	.	CASSNPIPLTSGSYNEQFF	TGTGCCAGCAGCAACCCGATCCCTCTTACATCTGGCTCCTACAATGAGCAGTTCTTC
TRBJ1-1	TRBV25-1	.	.	CASSGMQGNTEAFF	TGTGCCAGCAGCGGAATGCAGGGAAACACTGAAGCTTTCTTT
TRBJ1-1	TRBV21-1	.	.	CASSKAGRWGMNTEAFF	TGTGCCAGCAGCAAAGCTGGCAGGTGGGGCATGAACACTGAAGCTTTCTTT
TRBJ2-5	TRBV5-1	.	.	CASSAGPSGETQYF	TGCGCCAGCAGCGCGGGACCATCGGGAGAGACCCAGTACTTC
TRBJ1-1	TRBV5-1	.	.	CASSEGVENTEAFF	TGCGCCAGCAGCGAAGGGGTCGAGAACACTGAAGCTTTCTTT
TRBJ2-1	TRBV5-1	.	.	CASSPRQVSSYNEQFF	TGCGCCAGCAGCCCCCGACAGGTAAGCTCCTACAATGAGCAGTTCTTC
TRBJ2-7	TRBV5-1	.	.	CASSLGGDYEQYF	TGCGCCAGCAGCTTGGGGGGCGACTACGAGCAGTACTTC
TRBJ2-3	TRBV19	.	.	CASRLRAHPGTQYF	TGTGCCAGTAGGCTTCGGGCCCACCCGGGGACGCAGTATTTT
TRBJ1-4	TRBV18	.	.	CASSFQGGTNEKLFF	TGTGCCAGCTCATTCCAGGGTGGAACTAATGAAAAACTGTTTTTT